These 19 T cell receptor beta chains originate from one sample sequenced in a study of cytomegalovirus exposure and HLA in healthy donors (dated by TCRdb to about 2017). Library prep was done by the immunoSEQ multiplex PCR assay. For the multiplex PCR, a mixture combining 60 forward primers for TCR Vbeta segments and 13 reverse primers for TCR Jbeta segments was used. The table was pulled from immuneACCESS by TCRdb, which kept in-frame rearrangements only. Such tables lose some clones; where checked, under half of the loss comes from unresolved V genes, and the rest has no known cause. The sample table lists some 99,000 clones, under 85% of them with a count of one. Approximately 8.4% of the sample comes from the top ten. The sequencing input was PBMCs. The receptor source for this set is a man aged 35-49 years in good health and CMV-seronegative.

The chain joins TRBV6-6 to TRBJ2-7; a possible D gene is TRBD1 (6 bases). V lost 5 bases, J lost 7 bases, and 9 bases lay in between. The CDR3 has 11 amino acids. Germline V gives CDR1 MNHNY, CDR2 SVGAGI (reference sequence). DNA for the CDR3: TGTGCCAGCAGTCTCAGGGGAGAGCAGTACTTC. Translated: CASSLRGEQYF.

A word on this clone: Relative to the germline gene, one junction end is altered; a read error may explain this. The chain combines TRBV7-7 with TRBJ2-7; 7 bases are shared with TRBD1. The CDR3 spans 14 residues. The V gene's germline CDR1 is SSHAT and CDR2 FNYEAQ (reference sequence). Here the CDR3 DNA reads TGTGCTAGCAGCTTAGGGGACAGTTCCTACGAGCAGTACTTC. It is translated as CASSLGDSSYEQYF.

This sequence joins TRBV5-1 and TRBJ2-2, with 12 positions matching TRBD2. The CDR3 runs to 20 residues. CDR1 and CDR2 (germline): SGHRS, YFSETQ. The V and J ends lost 0 bases and 5 bases, in that order; junction bases with no gene match: 14. This chain's CDR3 is CASSLVGLAGGPAGTGELFF. In DNA, the CDR3 is TGCGCCAGCAGCTTGGTAGGCCTAGCGGGGGGGCCGGCTGGGACCGGGGAGCTGTTTTTT.

The J gene is TRBJ2-7, the V gene TRBV7-2, with D tentatively TRBD2 (6 bases). V gave up 1 base and J gave up 4 bases, with 20 bases separating them. Germline lookup yields CDR1 SGHTA and CDR2 FQGNSA. The CDR3 consists of 17 residues. The CDR3 DNA sequence: TGTGCCAGCAGCTTAGTGGCGTTTGTCGGAGGGGATTACGAGCAGTACTTC. This translates into CASSLVAFVGGDYEQYF.

CDR3 in amino acids: CASRGGQGSWGNQPQHF. The CDR3 coding sequence is TGTGCCAGCAGGGGGGGACAGGGGAGTTGGGGCAATCAGCCCCAGCATTTT. The chain recombines TRBV27 with TRBJ1-5; TRBD1 matches at 10 bases. V lost 6 bases and J lost 2; bases outside the gene matches: 10. CDR1 MNHEY and CDR2 SMNVEV come from the germline V gene (reference sequence). The CDR3 has 17 amino acids.

The DNA of the CDR3 is TGTGCCATCAGTGAGTCGGGACTAGCGGGGGGGCCCACCAAAAACATTCAGTACTTC. As protein: CAISESGLAGGPTKNIQYF. The chain recombines TRBV10-3 with TRBJ2-4, with 16 bases aligning to TRBD2. V lost 0 bases and J lost 2; bases outside the gene matches: 4. Germline V gives CDR1 ENHRY, CDR2 SYGVKD. CDR3 length equals 19 residues.

The rearrangement uses TRBV7-9 and TRBJ2-1, with 9 bases aligning to TRBD2. Germline loops: CDR1 SEHNR, CDR2 FQNEAQ (reference sequence). The CDR3 runs to 15 residues. V trimming: 6 bases; J trimming: 6 bases; junction bases outside the gene matches: 9. The chain's CDR3 is CASSSLAGEFNEQFF. The DNA for the CDR3 is TGTGCCAGCAGTTCACTAGCGGGCGAATTCAATGAGCAGTTCTTC. Full variable domain (rest looked up from reference TRBV7-9 and TRBJ2-1): DTGVSQNPRHKITKRGQNVTFRCDPISEHNRLYWYRQTLGQGPEFLTYFQNEAQLEKSRLLSDRFSAERPKGSFSTLEIQRTEQGDSAMYLCASSSLAGEFNEQFFGPGTRLTVL.

The J gene is TRBJ1-2, the V gene TRBV9, with 10 bases fitting TRBD1. The CDR3 length is 15 residues. With 3 bases clipped from V and 4 bases from J, the junction kept 6 bases outside the gene matches. Germline loops: CDR1 SGDLS, CDR2 YYNGEE. CDR3 coding DNA: TGTGCCAGCAGCGGGGGGACAGGGGCTGGCTATGGCTACACCTTC. Its translation is CASSGGTGAGYGYTF.

This clone is a singleton in its sample. V usage is TRBV9 and J usage is TRBJ2-3, with no clear D. V lost 3 bases to trimming and J lost 0 bases, with 8 bases between them. The CDR3 length is 14 residues. Germline V gene sequence: CDR1 SGDLS, CDR2 YYNGEE. DNA for the CDR3: TGTGCCAGCAGCGATACCGGGAGCACAGATACGCAGTATTTT. Amino acid sequence: CASSDTGSTDTQYF.

The rearrangement joins TRBV5-1 to TRBJ2-2; D not resolved. V gave up 1 base and J gave up 0 bases, with 7 bases separating them. The germline CDR1 and CDR2 sequences are SGHRS and YFSETQ. The CDR3 loop spans 15 amino acids. The CDR3: CASSLHSPNTGELFF. The CDR3 DNA follows: TGCGCCAGCAGCTTGCACAGCCCGAACACCGGGGAGCTGTTTTTT. Based on the CDR3 plus reference TRBV5-1 and TRBJ2-2, the full variable domain is KAGVTQTPRYLIKTRGQQVTLSCSPISGHRSVSWYQQTPGQGLQFLFEYFSETQRNKGNFPGRFSGRQFSNSRSEMNVSTLELGDSALYLCASSLHSPNTGELFFGEGSRLTVL.

V is TRBV9 and J is TRBJ2-5; 14 bases map to TRBD2. Looked up from germline, CDR1 is SGDLS and CDR2 is YYNGEE. There are 18 residues in the CDR3. The ends lost 1 base at V and 2 bases at J; junction bases unmatched: 7. This chain's CDR3 is CASSVLTSGGAEQETQYF. CDR3 coding DNA: TGTGCCAGCAGCGTATTGACTAGCGGGGGGGCCGAACAAGAGACCCAGTACTTC.

The chain has TRBV7-6 and TRBJ2-5, with a possible D match to TRBD2 (6 bases). V lost 0 bases, J lost 1 base, and 12 bases lay in between. The CDR3 contains 16 residues. Germline values: CDR1 SGHVS, CDR2 FNYEAQ. This CDR3 reads CASSLAVRRVQETQYF. The CDR3 bases are TGTGCCAGCAGCTTAGCCGTCCGGAGGGTCCAAGAGACCCAGTACTTC.

V is TRBV29-1 and J is TRBJ2-3; weak D call: TRBD1 (6 bases). This CDR3 has 12 residues. Germline V gene data show CDR1 as SQVTM and CDR2 as ANQGSEA. Trimming took off 6 bases at V and 6 bases at J, with 13 bases between the two ends. As DNA, the CDR3 is TGCAGCGTGCACCGACAGGCTGATACGCAGTATTTT. This codes for CSVHRQADTQYF.

The V gene is TRBV5-6, the J gene TRBJ2-3; possible D gene TRBD2, 7 bases. The CDR3 extends over 14 amino acids. The germline V gene encodes CDR1 SGHDT and CDR2 YYEEEE. V was trimmed by 3 bases and J by 2 bases, leaving 10 bases between them. CDR3 sequence (DNA): TGTGCCAGCAGCTGGGGGGGCCCCACAGATACGCAGTATTTT. Amino acid sequence: CASSWGGPTDTQYF.

The chain uses TRBV4-3 and TRBJ1-1; D unclear. The germline gives CDR1 LGHNA, CDR2 YSLEER. V lost 1 base to trimming and J lost 4 bases, with 10 bases between them. The CDR3 is 14 amino acids. The CDR3 loop is CASSQAMGGTEAFF. In DNA, the CDR3 is TGCGCCAGCAGCCAAGCAATGGGAGGCACTGAAGCTTTCTTT.

The chain links TRBV11-2 to TRBJ2-5; D is undetermined. V lost 1 base and J 0 bases, leaving 6 bases between the germline ends. Germline assignment: CDR1 SGHAT and CDR2 FQNNGV. This CDR3 region has 14 residues. For the CDR3, the DNA is TGTGCCAGCAGCTTAGGAGGCTACCAAGAGACCCAGTACTTC. Its protein product is CASSLGGYQETQYF.

This clone turned up a few times. This chain joins TRBV5-1 and TRBJ2-1; the match to TRBD1 covers 7 bases. Germline V gene lookup returns CDR1 SGHRS and CDR2 YFSETQ. J lost 7 bases, V lost 0 bases, and 7 bases had no gene match. The CDR3 runs to 15 residues. CDR3 amino acids: CASSLVTGAVNEQFF. The CDR3 nucleotides read TGCGCCAGCAGCTTGGTCACAGGGGCGGTGAATGAGCAGTTCTTC.

This clone has a single count. The rearrangement joins TRBV6-6 to TRBJ2-5; 8 nucleotides line up with TRBD1. Per the germline V gene, CDR1 is MNHNY and CDR2 is SVGAGI (reference sequence). J lost 4 bases, V lost 7 bases, and 8 bases had no gene match. This CDR3 is built from 14 residues. This CDR3 reads CASNDRGVVETQYF. The CDR3 DNA reads TGTGCCAGCAACGACAGGGGAGTGGTAGAGACCCAGTACTTC.

The rearrangement links TRBV19 to TRBJ1-6; a weak D match, TRBD1 (5 bases). CDR1 is LNHDA, CDR2 SQIVND, per germline (reference sequence). The CDR3 totals 15 residues. Trimming shortened V by 8 bases and J by 10 bases, and 21 bases separated the two germline ends. For the CDR3, the DNA is TGTGCCAGTGGTCCCGGGGGGGGGAGAGGGTCACCCCTCCACTTT. This codes for CASGPGGGRGSPLHF.